The entry that follows covers one T cell receptor beta chain sequence. Its specificity is not known. PCR used 60 Vbeta primers and 13 Jbeta primers. Produced via immunoSEQ multiplex PCR; TCRdb's table is partial and in-frame only. The sample lists over 110,000 clones, around 79% occurring once. CDR1 and CDR2 (germline): SGDLS, YYNGEE. Between the trimmed V and J ends, which lost 3 bases and 4 bases, there was a span of 14 bases. CDR3 length: 15 amino acids. This record comes from a study of cytomegalovirus exposure and HLA in healthy donors. General study points: Follow-up analysis later connected one missense variant in DCLRE1C with trimming of TCR beta V- and J-genes. CMV serostatus was the only immune exposure information that was available. Common viral pathogens were later found to be apparently linked to several of the most significant clusters.

The sequence derives from a female donor in good health and CMV-seronegative. This chain joins TRBV9 and TRBJ2-1; a possible D gene is TRBD1 (6 bases). Sequenced input: PBMCs. This CDR3 reads CASSGPQGTYNEQFF. The CDR3 DNA reads as TGTGCCAGCAGCGGACCTCAGGGGACGTACAATGAGCAGTTCTTC.